This entry features one T cell receptor (beta chain) sequence. Its antigen remains unidentified. This sample was included in a study of monozygotic twins with inflammatory bowel disease (dated by TCRdb to the late 2010s). With regard to the full study: A total of some 28 monozygotic twin pairs were included in the full study, comprising nine German pairs (four IBD-concordant, five IBD-discordant) and 19 IBD-discordant Danish pairs. Within discordant pairs, disease-associated traits were sought mainly by comparing IBD patients with their genetically identical healthy co-twins. Each individual had, on average, about 151 000 unique TCRalpha sequences and 181 000 unique TCRbeta sequences available for analysis.

The study at large found these results: Distinction between different T cell subtypes could not be achieved in the analysis. A decrease in TCRbeta repertoire diversity, as measured by inverse Simpson index, was observed in IBD patients compared with their healthy co-twins. Compared with healthy twins, IBD patients had fewer clonotypes in common with other individuals, a difference most pronounced in patients showing signs of disease activity. Differing immunosuppressive treatments among patients may have added background noise and inter-individual variability to the repertoires. Repertoire similarity did not differ between concordant and discordant twins, which could be due to limited statistical power. No single strong signal or clonotype linked to IBD turned up in the results, so the idea that one exists was not supported.

Inclusive of the bounding cysteine and phenylalanine, the CDR3 is 13 residues long. Only the protein sequence is given. CDR1 and CDR2 are drawn from the germline V gene: SGHTA, FQGNSA. Libraries were prepared through 5' RACE. Each TCR library was prepared from about 3.5 ug of total RNA. For each sample, cDNA was synthesized in eight separate reactions using SMARTScribe reverse transcriptase. During cDNA synthesis, template switching was used to introduce unique molecular identifiers that contained a 6-nucleotide sample barcode. Amplification of TCRalpha and TCRbeta cDNA involved two nested PCRs of about 15 and 9 cycles, and each PCR was followed by bead purification. Before amplification, cDNA was treated with uracil DNA-glycosylase and purified using the QIAquick PCR purification kit. The second PCR was the step at which Illumina TruSeq-compatible adapters and sample-specific barcodes were added. Library quality and concentration were assessed using TapeStation and Qubit, and about 5 ng of each library was pooled. The pooled libraries were sequenced with 2 x 100 bp reads and custom sequencing primers on an Illumina HiSeq2500 single-index Rapid Run. The original pipeline was this. MiGEC version 1.2.6 was used for UMI-based consensus assembly, which corrected PCR and sequencing errors. MiXCR version 2.1.1 was used for V(D)J alignment, clonotype assembly and CDR3 extraction. To normalise gene usage, clonotype sharing and MAIT/NKT TCR abundance, the analysis used the top 1000, 10 000 and 20 000 clonotypes per sample. Diversity was computed as the inverse Simpson index with the vegan R package after downsampling to 27 000 UMIs. Paired Mann-Whitney U tests on discordant twin pairs were used, with Benjamini-Hochberg multiple-testing correction. Following TCRdb reprocessing, every CDR3 protein sequence forms one entry, and DNA is not provided. It is TCRdb's table, rather than the study itself, that gives the V and J calls and clone size. The sample's own table lists some 100,000 distinct CDR3 sequences. 9.5% to 15% of the sample is held by the ten biggest clonotypes.

From each donor, a roughly 2.6 ml peripheral blood sample was collected into PAXgene tubes and stored at -80 degrees C. Without T cell sorting, total RNA was isolated from whole blood using the PAXgene blood miRNA kit on an automated QIAcube. Peripheral blood from monozygotic twin pairs, either concordant or discordant for inflammatory bowel disease, underwent deep TCRalpha and TCRbeta repertoire profiling that used unique molecular barcoding. Smoking habits were recorded for all twin pairs, and each individual was classified as a current, former or never smoker. This clonotype originated in a human donor with ulcerative colitis or Crohn's disease, or a healthy co-twin of an affected twin (not recorded which). Sequenced: blood. The chain couples TRBV7-2 to TRBJ1-1; TCRdb selects TRBD1, and the lack of DNA leaves this call unchecked. The CDR3 region: CASSTYQGTEAFF.